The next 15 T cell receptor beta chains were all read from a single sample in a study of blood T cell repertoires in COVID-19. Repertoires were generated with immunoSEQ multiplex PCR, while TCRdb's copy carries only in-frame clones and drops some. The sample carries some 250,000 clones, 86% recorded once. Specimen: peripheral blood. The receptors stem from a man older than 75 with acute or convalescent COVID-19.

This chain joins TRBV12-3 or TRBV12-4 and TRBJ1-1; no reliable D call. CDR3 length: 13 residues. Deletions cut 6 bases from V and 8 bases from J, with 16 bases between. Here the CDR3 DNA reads TGTGCCAGCAGCCCCCAGCAGGTGAGCGAAGCTTTCTTT. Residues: CASSPQQVSEAFF.

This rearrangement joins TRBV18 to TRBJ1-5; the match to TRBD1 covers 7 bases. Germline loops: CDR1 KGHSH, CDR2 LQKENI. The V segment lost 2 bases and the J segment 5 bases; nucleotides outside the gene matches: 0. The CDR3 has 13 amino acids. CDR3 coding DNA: TGTGCCAGCTCACCAGACAGGGATCAGCCCCAGCATTTT. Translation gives CASSPDRDQPQHF.

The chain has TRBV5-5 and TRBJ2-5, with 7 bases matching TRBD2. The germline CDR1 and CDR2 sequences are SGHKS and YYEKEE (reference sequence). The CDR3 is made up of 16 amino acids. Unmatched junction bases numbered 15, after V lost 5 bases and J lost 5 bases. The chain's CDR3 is CASSPGGSGVRETQYF. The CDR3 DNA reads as TGTGCCAGCAGTCCCGGCGGGAGCGGGGTCCGGGAGACCCAGTACTTC.

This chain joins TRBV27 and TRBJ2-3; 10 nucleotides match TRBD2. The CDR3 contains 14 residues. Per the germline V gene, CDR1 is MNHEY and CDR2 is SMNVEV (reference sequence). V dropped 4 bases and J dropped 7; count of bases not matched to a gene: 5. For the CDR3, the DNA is TGTGCCAGCAGTTGGACTAGCGGAGGGAATACGCAGTATTTT. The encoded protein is CASSWTSGGNTQYF.

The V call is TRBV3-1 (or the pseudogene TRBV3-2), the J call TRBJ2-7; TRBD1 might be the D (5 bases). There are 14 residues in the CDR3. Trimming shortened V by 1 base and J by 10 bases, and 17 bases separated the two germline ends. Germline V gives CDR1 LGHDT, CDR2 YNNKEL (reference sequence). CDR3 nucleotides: TGTGCCAGCAGCCAAGGGCAGGGCCGCCTAGAACAGTACTTC. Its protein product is CASSQGQGRLEQYF.

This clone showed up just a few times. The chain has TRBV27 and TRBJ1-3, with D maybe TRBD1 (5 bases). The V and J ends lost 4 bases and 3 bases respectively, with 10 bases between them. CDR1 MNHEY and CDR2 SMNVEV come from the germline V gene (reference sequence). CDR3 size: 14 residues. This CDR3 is CASSSWGSGNTIYF. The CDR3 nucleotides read TGTGCCAGCAGTTCTTGGGGCAGTGGAAACACCATATATTTT.

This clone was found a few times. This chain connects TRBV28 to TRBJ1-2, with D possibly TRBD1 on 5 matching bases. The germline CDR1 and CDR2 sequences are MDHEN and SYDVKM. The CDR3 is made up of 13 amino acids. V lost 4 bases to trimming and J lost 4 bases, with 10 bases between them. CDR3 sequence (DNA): TGTGCCAGCAGTTACCGGCAGGGCTATGGCTACACCTTC. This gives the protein CASSYRQGYGYTF.

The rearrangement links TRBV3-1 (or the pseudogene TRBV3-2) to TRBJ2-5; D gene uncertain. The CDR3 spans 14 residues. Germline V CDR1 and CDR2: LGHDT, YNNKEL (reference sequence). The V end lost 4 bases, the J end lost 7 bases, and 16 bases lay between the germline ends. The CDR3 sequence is CASSPVGPPLTQYF. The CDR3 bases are TGTGCCAGCAGCCCAGTGGGCCCCCCATTGACCCAGTACTTC.

CDR3 DNA: TGTGCCAGCAGCTTAGGACAGGTTTACGAGCAGTACTTC. Protein: CASSLGQVYEQYF. The chain joins TRBV7-2 to TRBJ2-7, with a weak D call TRBD1 (6 bases). Per the germline V gene, CDR1 is SGHTA and CDR2 is FQGNSA. The CDR3 sequence is 13 residues long. The V gene lost 1 base and the J gene lost 4 bases, with 8 bases spanning the gap.

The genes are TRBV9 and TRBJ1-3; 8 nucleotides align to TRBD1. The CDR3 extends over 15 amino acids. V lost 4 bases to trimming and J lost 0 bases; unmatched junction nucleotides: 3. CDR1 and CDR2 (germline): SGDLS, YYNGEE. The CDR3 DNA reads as TGTGCCAGCAGCACCCAGGGGGCCTCTGGAAACACCATATATTTT. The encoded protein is CASSTQGASGNTIYF.

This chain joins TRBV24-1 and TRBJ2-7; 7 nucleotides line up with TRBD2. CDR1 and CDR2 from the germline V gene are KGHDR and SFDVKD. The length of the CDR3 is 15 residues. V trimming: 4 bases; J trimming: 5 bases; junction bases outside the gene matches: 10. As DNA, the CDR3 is TGTGCCACCAGTGACCGCGGACTAGGGGTCAACGAGCAGTACTTC. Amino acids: CATSDRGLGVNEQYF.

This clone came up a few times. The CDR3 loop is CASSPRGQFGYEQYF. The CDR3 DNA reads as TGTGCCAGCTCACCACGAGGCCAATTTGGCTACGAGCAGTACTTC. This chain connects TRBV18 to TRBJ2-7; D is unresolved. Trimming shortened V by 1 base and J by 3 bases, and 13 bases separated the two germline ends. In germline, CDR1 is KGHSH, CDR2 LQKENI. CDR3 length: 15 residues. Supplemented by reference TRBV18 and TRBJ2-7, the full variable domain reads NAGVMQNPRHLVRRRGQEARLRCSPMKGHSHVYWYRQLPEEGLKFMVYLQKENIIDESGMPKERFSAEFPKEGPSILRIQQVVRGDSAAYFCASSPRGQFGYEQYFGPGTRLTVT.

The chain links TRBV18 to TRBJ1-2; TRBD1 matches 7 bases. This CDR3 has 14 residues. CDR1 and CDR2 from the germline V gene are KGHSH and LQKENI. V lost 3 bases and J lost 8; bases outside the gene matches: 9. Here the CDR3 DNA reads TGTGCCAGCTCACCCACTAAACAGGGGAGCGGCTACACCTTC. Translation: CASSPTKQGSGYTF.

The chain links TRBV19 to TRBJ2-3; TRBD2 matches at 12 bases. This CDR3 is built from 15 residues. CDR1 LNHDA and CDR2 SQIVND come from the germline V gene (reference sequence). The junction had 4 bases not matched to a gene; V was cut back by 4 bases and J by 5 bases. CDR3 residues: CASSRRLAGEDTQYF. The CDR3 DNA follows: TGTGCCAGTAGTAGGAGACTAGCGGGGGAAGATACGCAGTATTTT.

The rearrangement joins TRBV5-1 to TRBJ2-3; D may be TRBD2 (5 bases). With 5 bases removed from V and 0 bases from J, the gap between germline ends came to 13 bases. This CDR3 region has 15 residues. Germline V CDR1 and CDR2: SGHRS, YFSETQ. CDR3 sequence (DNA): TGCGCCAGCAGACTAGGTTACCGCAGCACAGATACGCAGTATTTT. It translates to CASRLGYRSTDTQYF.